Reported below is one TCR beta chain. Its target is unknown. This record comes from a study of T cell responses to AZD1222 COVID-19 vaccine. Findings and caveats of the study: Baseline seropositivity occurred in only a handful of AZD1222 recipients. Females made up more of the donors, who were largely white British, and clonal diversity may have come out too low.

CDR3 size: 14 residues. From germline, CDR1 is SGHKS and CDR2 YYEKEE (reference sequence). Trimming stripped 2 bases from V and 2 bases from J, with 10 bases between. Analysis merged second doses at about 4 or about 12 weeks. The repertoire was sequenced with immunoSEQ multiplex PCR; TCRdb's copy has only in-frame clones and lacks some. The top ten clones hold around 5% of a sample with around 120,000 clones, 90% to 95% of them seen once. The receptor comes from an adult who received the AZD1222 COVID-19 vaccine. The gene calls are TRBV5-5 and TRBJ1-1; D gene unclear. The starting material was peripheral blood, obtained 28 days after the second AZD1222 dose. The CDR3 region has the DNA TGTGCCAGCAGCTTTCTGAACGGAAACACTGAAGCTTTCTTT. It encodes CASSFLNGNTEAFF.